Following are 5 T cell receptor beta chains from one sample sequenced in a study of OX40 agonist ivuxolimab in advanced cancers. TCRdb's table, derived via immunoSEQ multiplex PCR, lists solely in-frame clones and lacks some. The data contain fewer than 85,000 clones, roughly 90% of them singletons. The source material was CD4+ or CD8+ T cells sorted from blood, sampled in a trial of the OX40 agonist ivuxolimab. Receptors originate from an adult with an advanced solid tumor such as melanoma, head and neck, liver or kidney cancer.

The CDR3, as DNA: TGTGCCAGCAGCAACGACAGAACTGAAGCTTTCTTT. Its translation: CASSNDRTEAFF. The chain employs TRBV4-2 and TRBJ1-1, with D perhaps TRBD1 (5 bases). Germline CDR1 reads LGHNA; CDR2 reads YNFKEQ. CDR3 length: 12 residues. V was cut by 5 bases and J by 5 bases, with 9 bases left in between.

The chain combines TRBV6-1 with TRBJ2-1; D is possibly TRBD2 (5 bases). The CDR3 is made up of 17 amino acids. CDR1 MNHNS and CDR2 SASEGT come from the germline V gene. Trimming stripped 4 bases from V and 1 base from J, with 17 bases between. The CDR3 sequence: CASSVSTRLRSYNEQFF. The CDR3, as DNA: TGTGCCAGCAGTGTAAGTACCAGACTAAGGTCCTACAATGAGCAGTTCTTC.

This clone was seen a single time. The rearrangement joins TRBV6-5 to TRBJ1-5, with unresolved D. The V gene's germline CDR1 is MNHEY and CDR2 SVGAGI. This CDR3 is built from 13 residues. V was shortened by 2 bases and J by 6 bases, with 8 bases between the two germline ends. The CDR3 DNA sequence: TGTGCCAGCAGTTACGAGTTTGGTCAGCCCCAGCATTTT. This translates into CASSYEFGQPQHF.

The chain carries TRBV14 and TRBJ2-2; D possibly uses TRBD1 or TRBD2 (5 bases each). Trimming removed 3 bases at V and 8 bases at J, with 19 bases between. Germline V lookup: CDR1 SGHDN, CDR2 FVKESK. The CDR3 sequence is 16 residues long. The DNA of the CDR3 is TGTGCCAGCAGCCAGGATGGACGGGGCAGGTCTGGGGAGCTGTTTTTT. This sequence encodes CASSQDGRGRSGELFF.

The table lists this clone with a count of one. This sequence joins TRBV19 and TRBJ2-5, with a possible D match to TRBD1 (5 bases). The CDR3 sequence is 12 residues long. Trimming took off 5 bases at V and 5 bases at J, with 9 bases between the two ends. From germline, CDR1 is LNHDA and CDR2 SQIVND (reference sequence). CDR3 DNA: TGTGCCAGTAGTGGGGCCTCTGAGACCCAGTACTTC. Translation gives CASSGASETQYF.